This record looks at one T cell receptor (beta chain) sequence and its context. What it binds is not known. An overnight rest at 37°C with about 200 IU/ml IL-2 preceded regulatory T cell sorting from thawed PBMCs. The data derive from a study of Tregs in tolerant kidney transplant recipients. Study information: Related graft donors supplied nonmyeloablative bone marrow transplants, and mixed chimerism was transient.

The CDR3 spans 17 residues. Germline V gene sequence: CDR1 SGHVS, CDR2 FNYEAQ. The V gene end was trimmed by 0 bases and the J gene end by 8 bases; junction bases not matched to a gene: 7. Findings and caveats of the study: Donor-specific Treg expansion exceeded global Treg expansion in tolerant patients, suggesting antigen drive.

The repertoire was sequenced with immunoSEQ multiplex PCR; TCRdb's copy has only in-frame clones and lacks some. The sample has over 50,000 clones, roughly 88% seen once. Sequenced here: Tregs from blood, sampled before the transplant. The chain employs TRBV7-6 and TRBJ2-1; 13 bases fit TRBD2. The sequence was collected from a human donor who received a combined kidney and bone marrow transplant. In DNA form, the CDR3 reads TGTGCCAGCAGCTTAGCAGTGGGACTAGCGGGGCCCCATGAGCAGTTCTTC. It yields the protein CASSLAVGLAGPHEQFF.